A selection of T cell receptor beta chains follows, all from one sample in a study of blood T cell repertoires in COVID-19. The table came from immunoSEQ multiplex PCR; TCRdb's copy has only in-frame clones and leaves some out. The table records some 240,000 clones, over 75% of them present only once. The sequenced sample was PBMCs or T cells enriched from blood (not recorded which). The receptors shown here come from a woman in her thirties or forties who had been exposed to COVID-19. Each CDR3 is given with its conserved first and last residue. A D gene is named only where the DNA matches it firmly. Clone size appears in some rows only: once, few, many, or a class for an expanded clone.

cdr3_aa	cdr3_nt	v_call	d_call	j_call	clone_size
CASSDNSVEQFF	TGTGCCAGCAGTGATAATAGCGTCGAGCAGTTCTTC	TRBV6-1	-	TRBJ2-1	-
CASSRITGSVETQYF	TGCGCCAGCAGCCGAATAACAGGGTCAGTAGAGACCCAGTACTTC	TRBV23-1	-	TRBJ2-5	once
CASSPLRTDGNTIYF	TGTGCCAGCAGTCCACTCCGGACAGACGGAAACACCATATATTTT	TRBV2	-	TRBJ1-3	-
CASSPDSRGGYTF	TGTGCCAGCAGTCCGGATTCACGAGGTGGCTACACCTTC	TRBV7-3	-	TRBJ1-2	-
CATSRGGTGGINYGYTF	TGTGCCACCAGCAGAGGGGGGACAGGGGGCATTAACTATGGCTACACCTTC	TRBV15	TRBD1	TRBJ1-2	-
CASSAGGTLNEQFF	TGTGCCAGCAGCGCCGGGGGAACTCTCAATGAGCAGTTCTTC	TRBV9	-	TRBJ2-1	-
CAWSATTGWTTEAFF	TGTGCCTGGAGTGCTACGACAGGGTGGACCACTGAAGCTTTCTTT	TRBV30	TRBD1	TRBJ1-1	-
CASSEGTGFGYTF	TGTGCCAGCAGCGAGGGGACAGGGTTCGGCTACACCTTC	TRBV12-3/TRBV12-4	TRBD1	TRBJ1-2	-
CAWGGRWSNQPQHF	TGTGCCTGGGGGGGGAGATGGAGCAATCAGCCCCAGCATTTT	TRBV30	-	TRBJ1-5	-
CASSLKGVPGELFF	TGTGCCAGCAGTTTAAAGGGAGTTCCCGGGGAGCTGTTTTTT	TRBV27	-	TRBJ2-2	-
CASSSGTGAYHAVF	TGTGCCAGCAGCTCCGGGACAGGGGCTTACCACGCGGTCTTT	TRBV6-4	TRBD1	TRBJ1-1	-
CASSQPSMSKNIQYF	TGTGCCAGCAGCCAACCTAGCATGTCCAAAAACATTCAGTACTTC	TRBV3-1/TRBV3-2	-	TRBJ2-4	-
CSVGGAGVVYEQYF	TGCAGCGTTGGAGGGGCAGGGGTGGTCTACGAGCAGTACTTC	TRBV29-1	-	TRBJ2-7	-
CAIRAGGGRDEQFF	TGTGCCATCAGGGCAGGGGGTGGAAGGGATGAGCAGTTCTTC	TRBV10-3	TRBD1	TRBJ2-1	-
CASSLTQGYEQYF	TGTGCCAGCAGCTTGACACAGGGCTACGAGCAGTACTTC	TRBV7-9	-	TRBJ2-7	-
CAWSPARSRFTDTQYF	TGTGCCTGGAGCCCTGCGCGCTCCCGCTTCACAGATACGCAGTATTTT	TRBV30	-	TRBJ2-3	-
CASSVGSKTGRGYTF	TGTGCCAGCAGCGTAGGCTCAAAGACAGGTCGGGGCTACACCTTC	TRBV9	-	TRBJ1-2	once
CASSLLGTSYEQYF	TGTGCCAGCAGTTTATTGGGGACTAGCTACGAGCAGTACTTC	TRBV28	TRBD2	TRBJ2-7	-
CASSSAPDSGDNEQFF	TGTGCCAGCAGCTCCGCCCCGGACAGTGGGGACAATGAGCAGTTCTTC	TRBV5-1	-	TRBJ2-1	-
CASSYRQGMGTDTQYF	TGCGCCAGCAGCTATAGACAGGGGATGGGCACAGATACGCAGTATTTT	TRBV4-3	TRBD1	TRBJ2-3	-
CASSQDFDRANSPLHF	TGCGCCAGCAGCCAAGATTTCGACAGAGCAAATTCACCCCTCCACTTT	TRBV4-3	-	TRBJ1-6	once
CASSTLVSGELFF	TGCGCCAGCAGCACACTAGTTAGCGGGGAGCTGTTTTTT	TRBV5-1	-	TRBJ2-2	-
CASSRDSSTDTQYF	TGTGCCAGCAGCCGGGACAGTAGCACAGATACGCAGTATTTT	TRBV11-3	TRBD1	TRBJ2-3	-
CAISEPIPSGGAGELFF	TGTGCCATCAGTGAACCGATCCCTAGCGGGGGGGCCGGGGAGCTGTTTTTT	TRBV10-3	TRBD2	TRBJ2-2	-
CASSQEPEGQDPAYEQYF	TGCGCCAGCAGCCAAGAGCCGGAAGGACAGGACCCCGCCTACGAGCAGTACTTC	TRBV4-3	TRBD1	TRBJ2-7	-
CASSWTGDGYNEQFF	TGTGCCAGCAGCTGGACAGGGGACGGTTACAATGAGCAGTTCTTC	TRBV7-3	TRBD1	TRBJ2-1	-
CASSTRQGPNEKLFF	TGTGCCAGCAGCACCCGACAGGGGCCGAATGAAAAACTGTTTTTT	TRBV9	TRBD1	TRBJ1-4	-
CASSLEGGSNNSPLHF	TGCGCCAGCAGCTTGGAAGGGGGCTCGAATAATTCACCCCTCCACTTT	TRBV5-1	TRBD1	TRBJ1-6	-
CASSTRDTGAPEAFF	TGTGCCAGCAGCACCCGGGACACCGGAGCCCCTGAAGCTTTCTTT	TRBV7-9	-	TRBJ1-1	-
CASSERQGTSTNEKLFF	TGTGCCAGCAGTGAGAGACAGGGAACTTCAACTAATGAAAAACTGTTTTTT	TRBV25-1	TRBD1	TRBJ1-4	few
CASSPRGQETQYF	TGTGCCAGCAGCCCTCGGGGGCAAGAGACCCAGTACTTC	TRBV4-2	-	TRBJ2-5	few
CASSSLGAGGQETQYF	TGTGCCAGCAGCTCCCTGGGGGCGGGGGGGCAAGAGACCCAGTACTTC	TRBV7-7	TRBD2	TRBJ2-5	-
CASSQDHAGYYEQFF	TGCGCCAGCAGCCAAGATCACGCGGGATATTATGAGCAGTTCTTC	TRBV4-1	-	TRBJ2-1	-
CASSLWGDDTEAFF	TGTGCCAGCAGTTTATGGGGGGACGACACTGAAGCTTTCTTT	TRBV27	-	TRBJ1-1	-
CASSLVAGGKPYEQYF	TGTGCCAGCAGCTTAGTAGCGGGGGGGAAACCTTACGAGCAGTACTTC	TRBV11-2	TRBD2	TRBJ2-7	-
CASSRQGGNQPQHF	TGTGCCAGCTCACGACAGGGCGGCAATCAGCCCCAGCATTTT	TRBV18	TRBD1	TRBJ1-5	-
CASSLSQAPYGYTF	TGTGCCAGCAGTTTATCGCAAGCGCCCTATGGCTACACCTTC	TRBV27	-	TRBJ1-2	once
CASSLDRQGGNSPLHF	TGTGCCAGCAGCTTAGATAGGCAGGGTGGTAATTCACCCCTCCACTTT	TRBV7-2	-	TRBJ1-6	-
CASSKFFRGRTGELFF	TGTGCCAGCAGCAAATTTTTCAGGGGCCGCACCGGGGAGCTGTTTTTT	TRBV11-3	-	TRBJ2-2	-
CASKGRGDTEAFF	TGCGCCAGCAAGGGACGGGGGGACACTGAAGCTTTCTTT	TRBV10-1	-	TRBJ1-1	-
CASSTRAGTEAFF	TGCGCCAGCAGTACCCGGGCGGGCACTGAAGCTTTCTTT	TRBV5-1	-	TRBJ1-1	-
CASTYPGEGYGYTF	TGTGCCAGCACCTACCCAGGGGAAGGCTATGGCTACACCTTC	TRBV28	-	TRBJ1-2	-
CASSSSGATQYF	TGTGCCAGCAGCTCCTCGGGTGCGACCCAGTACTTC	TRBV11-3	-	TRBJ2-5	-
CASSLMTGPFGNTIYF	TGTGCCAGCAGTTTAATGACAGGGCCCTTTGGAAACACCATATATTTT	TRBV28	TRBD1	TRBJ1-3	-
CASSLFSVVGGLAFF	TGTGCCAGCAGTTTATTCTCGGTAGTGGGGGGGCTGGCTTTCTTT	TRBV28	-	TRBJ1-1	-
CATLGWTSRGETQYF	TGTGCCACCCTCGGGTGGACTAGTAGAGGAGAGACCCAGTACTTC	TRBV28	TRBD2	TRBJ2-5	many
CASSYILQGPNTEAFF	TGTGCCAGCAGCTACATCCTCCAGGGGCCGAACACTGAAGCTTTCTTT	TRBV11-3	-	TRBJ1-1	-
CASSLNSLPYEQYF	TGTGCCAGCAGCCTCAACAGCCTTCCCTACGAGCAGTACTTC	TRBV7-2	-	TRBJ2-7	-
CASSSVDRVIYEQYF	TGTGCCAGCAGCTCAGTAGACAGGGTTATCTACGAGCAGTACTTC	TRBV7-2	TRBD1	TRBJ2-7	once
CASSPKTGTYEQYF	TGTGCCAGCTCACCAAAGACGGGGACCTACGAGCAGTACTTC	TRBV18	-	TRBJ2-7	-
CASSLDRVTEAFF	TGTGCCAGCAGCTTAGACAGGGTGACTGAAGCTTTCTTT	TRBV11-1	-	TRBJ1-1	few
CASSITASDYGYTF	TGTGCCAGCAGTATCACAGCATCAGACTATGGCTACACCTTC	TRBV6-5	-	TRBJ1-2	-
CASSSGEGFVYGYTF	TGTGCCAGCAGCTCCGGAGAGGGATTCGTCTATGGCTACACCTTC	TRBV11-3	-	TRBJ1-2	-